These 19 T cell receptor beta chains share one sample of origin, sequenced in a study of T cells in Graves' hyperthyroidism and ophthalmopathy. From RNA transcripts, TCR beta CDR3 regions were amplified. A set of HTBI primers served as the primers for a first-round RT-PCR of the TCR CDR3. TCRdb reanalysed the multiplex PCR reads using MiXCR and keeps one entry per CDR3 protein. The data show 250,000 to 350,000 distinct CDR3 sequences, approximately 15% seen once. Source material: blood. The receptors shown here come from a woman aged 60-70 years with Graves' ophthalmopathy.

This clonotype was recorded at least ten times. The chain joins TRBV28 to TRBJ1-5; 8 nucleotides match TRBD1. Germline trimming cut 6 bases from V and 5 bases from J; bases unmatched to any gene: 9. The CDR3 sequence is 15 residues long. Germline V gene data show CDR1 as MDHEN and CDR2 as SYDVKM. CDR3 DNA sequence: TGTGCCAGCAGGAACGACAGGGGACCAGATCAGCCCCAGCATTTT. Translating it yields CASRNDRGPDQPQHF.

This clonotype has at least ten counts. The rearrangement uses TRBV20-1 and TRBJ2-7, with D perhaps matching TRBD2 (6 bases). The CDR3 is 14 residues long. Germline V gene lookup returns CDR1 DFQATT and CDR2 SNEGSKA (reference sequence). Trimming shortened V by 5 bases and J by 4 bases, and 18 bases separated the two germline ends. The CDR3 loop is CSAQSYLAEYEQYF. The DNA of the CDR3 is TGCAGTGCTCAGAGCTACTTAGCGGAATACGAGCAGTACTTC.

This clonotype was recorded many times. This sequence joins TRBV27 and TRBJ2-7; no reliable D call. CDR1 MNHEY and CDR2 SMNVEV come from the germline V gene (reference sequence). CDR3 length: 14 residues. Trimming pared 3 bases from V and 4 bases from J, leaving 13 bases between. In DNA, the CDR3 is TGTGCCAGCAGTTTTCGGCACAGAGATTACGAGCAGTACTTC. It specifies CASSFRHRDYEQYF.

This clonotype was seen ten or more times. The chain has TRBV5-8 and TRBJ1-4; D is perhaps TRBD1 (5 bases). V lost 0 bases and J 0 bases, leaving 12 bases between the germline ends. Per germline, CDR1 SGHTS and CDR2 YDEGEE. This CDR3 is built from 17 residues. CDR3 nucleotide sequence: TGTGCCAGCAGCTTGGGGGGCAGCTTTGCAACTAATGAAAAACTGTTTTTT. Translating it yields CASSLGGSFATNEKLFF.

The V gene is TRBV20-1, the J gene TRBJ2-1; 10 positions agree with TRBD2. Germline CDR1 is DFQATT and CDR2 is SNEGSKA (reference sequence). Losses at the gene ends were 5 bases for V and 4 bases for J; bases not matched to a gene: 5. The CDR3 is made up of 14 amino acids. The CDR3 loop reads CSAPSGSDYNEQFF. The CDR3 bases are TGCAGTGCTCCTAGCGGGAGTGATTACAATGAGCAGTTCTTC.

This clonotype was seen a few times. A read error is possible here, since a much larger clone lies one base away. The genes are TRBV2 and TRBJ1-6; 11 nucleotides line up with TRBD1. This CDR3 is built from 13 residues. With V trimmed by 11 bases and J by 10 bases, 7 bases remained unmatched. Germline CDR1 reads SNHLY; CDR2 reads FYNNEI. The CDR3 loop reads CAGGRTGGSPLHF. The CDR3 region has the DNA TGTGCCGGCGGTAGGACAGGGGGCTCACCCCTCCACTTT.

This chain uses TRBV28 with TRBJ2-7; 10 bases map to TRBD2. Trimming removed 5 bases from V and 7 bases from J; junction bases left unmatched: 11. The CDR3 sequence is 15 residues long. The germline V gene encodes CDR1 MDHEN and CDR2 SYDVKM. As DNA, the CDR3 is TGTGCCAGCAGTCTCTCCCTAGCGGGAGCTACGGAGCAGTACTTC. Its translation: CASSLSLAGATEQYF.

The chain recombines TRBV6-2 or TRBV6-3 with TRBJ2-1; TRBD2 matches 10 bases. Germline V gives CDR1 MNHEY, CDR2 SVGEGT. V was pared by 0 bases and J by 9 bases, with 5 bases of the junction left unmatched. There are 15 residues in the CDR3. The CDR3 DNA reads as TGTGCCAGCAGTTACTCTCTAGCGGGAGAGGGTGAGCAGTTCTTC. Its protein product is CASSYSLAGEGEQFF.

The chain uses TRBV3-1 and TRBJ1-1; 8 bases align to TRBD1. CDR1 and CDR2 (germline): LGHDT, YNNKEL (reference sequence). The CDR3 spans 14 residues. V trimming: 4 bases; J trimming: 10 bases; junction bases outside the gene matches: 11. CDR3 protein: CASSPGQASIGAFF. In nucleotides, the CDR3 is TGTGCCAGCAGCCCGGGACAGGCCTCAATCGGAGCTTTCTTT. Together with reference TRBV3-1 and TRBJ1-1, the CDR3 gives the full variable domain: DTAVSQTPKYLVTQMGNDKSIKCEQNLGHDTMYWYKQDSKKFLKIMFSYNNKELIINETVPNRFSPKSPDKAHLNLHINSLELGDSAVYFCASSPGQASIGAFFGQGTRLTVV.

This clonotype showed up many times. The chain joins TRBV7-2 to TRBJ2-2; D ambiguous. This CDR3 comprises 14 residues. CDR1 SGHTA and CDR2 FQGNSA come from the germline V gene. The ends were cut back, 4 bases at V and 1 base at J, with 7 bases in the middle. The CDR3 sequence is CASSSNWNTGELFF. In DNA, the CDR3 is TGTGCCAGCAGCTCAAATTGGAACACCGGGGAGCTGTTTTTT.

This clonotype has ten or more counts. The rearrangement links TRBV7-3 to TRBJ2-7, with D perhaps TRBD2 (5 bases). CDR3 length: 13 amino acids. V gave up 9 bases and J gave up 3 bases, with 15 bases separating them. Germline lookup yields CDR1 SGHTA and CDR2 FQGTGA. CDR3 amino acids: CASLIALHYEQYF. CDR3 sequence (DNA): TGTGCCAGTCTGATAGCGTTACACTACGAGCAGTACTTC.

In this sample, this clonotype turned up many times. The CDR3 here is CASSLPWEDQPQHF. As DNA, the CDR3 is TGTGCCAGCAGTTTACCCTGGGAAGATCAGCCCCAGCATTTT. The chain links TRBV28 to TRBJ1-5, with no clear D. The germline V gene has CDR1 MDHEN and CDR2 SYDVKM. Trimming cost V 2 bases and J 5 bases, with 10 bases left between them. The CDR3 loop spans 14 amino acids. The variable domain in full, completed from reference TRBV28 and TRBJ1-5, reads DVKVTQSSRYLVKRTGEKVFLECVQDMDHENMFWYRQDPGLGLRLIYFSYDVKMKEKGDIPEGYSVSREKKERFSLILESASTNQTSMYLCASSLPWEDQPQHFGDGTRLSIL.

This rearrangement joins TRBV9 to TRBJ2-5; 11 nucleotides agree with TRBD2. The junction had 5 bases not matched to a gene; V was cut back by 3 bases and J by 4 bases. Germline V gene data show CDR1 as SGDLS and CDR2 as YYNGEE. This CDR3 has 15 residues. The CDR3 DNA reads TGTGCCAGCAGCGGTAGCGGGGGGGCCTCAGAGACCCAGTACTTC. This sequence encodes CASSGSGGASETQYF.

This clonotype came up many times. The CDR3 coding sequence is TGCAGTGCTAGAGTAGGGCTTGCCTACGAGCAGTACTTC. As protein: CSARVGLAYEQYF. This chain joins TRBV20-1 and TRBJ2-7; no definite D call. Per germline, CDR1 DFQATT and CDR2 SNEGSKA (reference sequence). The CDR3 is made up of 13 amino acids. Trimming took 1 base from V and 2 from J, leaving 9 bases between them.

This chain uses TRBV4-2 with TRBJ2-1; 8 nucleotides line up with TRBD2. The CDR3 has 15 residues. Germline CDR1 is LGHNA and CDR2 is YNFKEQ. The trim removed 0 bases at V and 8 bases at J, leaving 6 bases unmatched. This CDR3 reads CASSQEAGGQDEQFF. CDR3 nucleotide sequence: TGTGCCAGCAGCCAAGAGGCGGGAGGACAAGATGAGCAGTTCTTC.

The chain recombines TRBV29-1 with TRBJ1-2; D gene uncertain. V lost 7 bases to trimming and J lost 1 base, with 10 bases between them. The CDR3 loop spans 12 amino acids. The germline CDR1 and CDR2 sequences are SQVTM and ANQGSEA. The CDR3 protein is CSAGRSNYGYTF. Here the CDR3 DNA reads TGCAGCGCTGGGAGGAGTAACTATGGCTACACCTTC. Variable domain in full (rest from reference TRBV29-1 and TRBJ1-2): SAVISQKPSRDICQRGTSLTIQCQVDSQVTMMFWYRQQPGQSLTLIATANQGSEATYESGFVIDKFPISRPNLTFSTLTVSNMSPEDSSIYLCSAGRSNYGYTFGSGTRLTVV.

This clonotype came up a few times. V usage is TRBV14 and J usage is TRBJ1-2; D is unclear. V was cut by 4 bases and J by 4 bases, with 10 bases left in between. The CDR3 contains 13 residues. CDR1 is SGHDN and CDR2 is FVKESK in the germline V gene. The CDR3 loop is CASSPARAYGYTF. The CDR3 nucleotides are TGTGCCAGCAGCCCAGCCCGGGCCTATGGCTACACCTTC.

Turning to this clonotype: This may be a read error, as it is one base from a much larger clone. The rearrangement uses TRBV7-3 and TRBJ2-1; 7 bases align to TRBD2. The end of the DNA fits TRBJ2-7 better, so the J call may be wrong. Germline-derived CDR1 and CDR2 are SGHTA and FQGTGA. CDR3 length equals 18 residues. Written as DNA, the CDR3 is TGTGCCAGCAGCTTATCCGGACTAAGCGGGACCCCCTACAATGAGCAGTACTTC. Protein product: CASSLSGLSGTPYNEQYF.

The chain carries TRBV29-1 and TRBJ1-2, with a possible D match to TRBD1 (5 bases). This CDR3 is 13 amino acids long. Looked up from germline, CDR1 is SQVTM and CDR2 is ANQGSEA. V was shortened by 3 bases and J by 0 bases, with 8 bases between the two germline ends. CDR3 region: CSVDDSTNYGYTF. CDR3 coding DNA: TGCAGCGTTGATGACAGTACTAACTATGGCTACACCTTC.